This is a list of T cell receptor beta chains from one sample in a study of beta chain features in type 1 diabetes. Using immunoSEQ multiplex PCR, the repertoire was profiled, and TCRdb retains in-frame clones only, with some absent. The sample lists approximately 470,000 clones, approximately 31% occurring once. Sequenced sample: naive CD4+ T cells from blood. The receptors shown here come from a man aged 18 to 30 in good health. Each CDR3 is given with its conserved first and last residue. Clone size is stated in some rows and not others, as once, few, many or a class when expanded.

>TRBV25-1|TRBJ2-2|.
CASSEYRLAGGTGELFF
>TRBV9|TRBJ1-2|.
CASSATGTGISYGYTF
>TRBV30|TRBJ1-2|.
CAWSVRGGHGYTF
>TRBV30|TRBJ2-7|.
CAWSGDGSYEQYF
>TRBV30|TRBJ2-7|few
CAWSVLSGVGPYF
>TRBV18|TRBJ1-5|few
CASSPYMGPNQPQHF
>TRBV27|TRBJ2-1|.
CASSIDPGLAGVIEQFF
>TRBV14|TRBJ2-7|few
CASSQRGGRASYEQYF
>TRBV29-1|TRBJ2-7|.
CSVEDPGQGYYEQYF
>TRBV7-2|TRBJ2-1|.
CASSLTPSERQFF
>TRBV2|TRBJ2-7|once
CASIFRASGVYEQYF
>TRBV7-2|TRBJ2-7|.
CASSPGTSASYEQYF
>TRBV7-6|TRBJ2-7|.
CASSQTGGEEQYF
>TRBV4-1|TRBJ1-5|.
CASSPGQGAVSNQPQHF
>TRBV28|TRBJ2-3|few
CASSLGSAWRDTQYF
>TRBV29-1|TRBJ2-1|.
CSFFRTGYNEQFF
>TRBV11-1|TRBJ2-5|.
CASSLASGAPRGTQYF
>TRBV11-3|TRBJ2-1|few
CASSLAGTEYNEQFF
>TRBV5-1|TRBJ2-1|few
CASSLGLAEYNEQFF
>TRBV25-1|TRBJ1-4|.
CASSLYGDGNEKLFF
>TRBV29-1|TRBJ2-7|.
CSARQGAGLQYF
>TRBV2|TRBJ2-5|once
CASSLEGEETQYF
>TRBV4-1|TRBJ1-2|.
CASRDISRGRYGYTF
>TRBV7-2|TRBJ2-5|.
CASSLVLQLAGIGETQYF
>TRBV13|TRBJ2-7|.
CASSLGKSYEQYF
>TRBV10-3|TRBJ2-3|few
CAIKGTGSTDTQYF
>TRBV29-1|TRBJ2-3|.
CSVTGQTDTQYF
>TRBV30|TRBJ2-3|.
CAWTGVGRAVSDTQYF
>TRBV6-6|TRBJ2-2|once
CASSQSSGELFF
>TRBV27|TRBJ1-2|.
CASSLTGFYGYTF
>TRBV7-9|TRBJ2-5|.
CASSLDPGYDQYF
>TRBV6-1|TRBJ2-5|.
CASSEERKAVGTQYF
>TRBV30|TRBJ2-1|.
CAWRGTLGPYNEQFF
>TRBV9|TRBJ2-2|few
CASCSGHTGELFF
>TRBV29-1|TRBJ2-7|.
CSVGRQGPSYEQYF
>TRBV7-2|TRBJ2-3|.
CASSLDFSTDTQYF
>TRBV30|TRBJ2-1|.
CAWSGPGTHNEQFF
>TRBV5-6|TRBJ2-7|few
CASSPRTSLNAYEQYF
>TRBV18|TRBJ2-7|.
CASSPTSGSNEQYF
>TRBV7-9|TRBJ2-5|.
CASSFVGGVVETQYF
>TRBV2|TRBJ2-1|.
CASSWTSGRARDEQFF
>TRBV5-1|TRBJ2-3|.
CASSLGDALSTDTQYF
>TRBV30|TRBJ2-5|few
CAWRFGRQETQYF
>TRBV30|TRBJ2-1|few
CAWSTGSRSYNEQFF
>TRBV29-1|TRBJ2-2|.
CSVSDRGLVGELFF
>TRBV29-1|TRBJ2-5|few
CSVGRPQETQYF
>TRBV6-5|TRBJ2-3|few
CASGRGPDTQYF
>TRBV7-2|TRBJ2-3|few
CASSSSRTQYF
>TRBV10-3|TRBJ2-1|.
CAIRSGSSYNEQFF
>TRBV30|TRBJ2-1|.
CAWSGGPTVHNEQFF
>TRBV7-9|TRBJ2-5|.
CASSSTETQYF
>TRBV30|TRBJ2-7|.
CAWSVPPHYEQYF
>TRBV13|TRBJ2-3|few
CASSVSTWQYF
>TRBV9|TRBJ1-2|few
CASSVEDRANYGYTF